The clone carrying this T cell receptor beta chain was picked up one time. The data derive from a study of blood T cell repertoires in COVID-19. Produced via immunoSEQ multiplex PCR; TCRdb's table is partial and in-frame only. The sample includes around 150,000 clones, 80% of them seen just once. Trimming took off 8 bases at V and 0 bases at J, with 13 bases between the two ends. The CDR3 extends over 14 amino acids. Germline values: CDR1 MNHEY, CDR2 SMNVEV (reference sequence). Sequenced sample: PBMCs or T cells enriched from blood (not recorded which). This sequence originates from a woman in her fifties or sixties who had recovered from COVID-19. The V call is TRBV27, the J call TRBJ2-5; tentative D call: TRBD1 (6 bases). This CDR3 is CASGDYRDQETQYF. The CDR3 region has the DNA TGTGCCAGCGGAGACTACAGGGACCAAGAGACCCAGTACTTC.